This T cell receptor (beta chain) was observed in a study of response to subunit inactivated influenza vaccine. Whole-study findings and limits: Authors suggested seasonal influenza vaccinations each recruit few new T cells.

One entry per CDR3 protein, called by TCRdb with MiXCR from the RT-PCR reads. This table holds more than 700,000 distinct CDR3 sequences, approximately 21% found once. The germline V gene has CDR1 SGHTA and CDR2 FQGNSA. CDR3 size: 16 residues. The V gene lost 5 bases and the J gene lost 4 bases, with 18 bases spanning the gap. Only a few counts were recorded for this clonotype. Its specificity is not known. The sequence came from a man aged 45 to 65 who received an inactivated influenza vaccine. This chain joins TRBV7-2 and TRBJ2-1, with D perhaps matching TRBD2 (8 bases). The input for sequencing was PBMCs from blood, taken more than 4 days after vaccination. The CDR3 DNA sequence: TGTGCCAGCAGCCCTACGGGGGGGACAGTTTACAATGAGCAGTTCTTC. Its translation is CASSPTGGTVYNEQFF.